The T cell receptor (beta chain) under discussion was sequenced for a study of cytomegalovirus exposure and HLA in healthy donors (dated by TCRdb to the late 2010s). With regard to the full study: An earlier analysis of roughly 570 of the donors reported 250 to 300 Gb of sequence data and 90 million to 120 million unique TCR beta sequences obtained from roughly 170 million T cells. A handful of DR-DQ haplotypes were handled as single units for association and clustering because linkage in the cohort was strong. Across 398 genotyped donors of the cohort, an average of approximately 200,000 unique TCR beta nucleotide sequences per donor were sequenced, and about a sixth of those sequences were non-productive. Donor age, sex, ethnicity and CMV serostatus were compiled together with the repertoire data. The study used immunosequencing to profile the T cell repertoires of about 670 subjects and linked those repertoires to cytomegalovirus serostatus. The study was designed to test whether signatures of past pathogen exposure could be identified by cataloging public T cell receptors. The study combined high-throughput TCR immunosequencing, statistical association of individual TCRs with disease status, and machine learning to predict cytomegalovirus infection status. Both class I and class II loci were covered by HLA typing, at four-digit resolution. A separate validation cohort of about 110 different subjects was used in addition to the roughly 640-subject first cohort. The genetic ancestry cluster associated with self-reported Caucasian donors included roughly 84% of the 398 genotyped donors. Genome-wide SNP genotypes for about 65% of the roughly 700 donors were used in a later genetic analysis, which treated that subset as a discovery cohort. Typing coverage differed by locus: A, B, C, DRB1 and DQB1 were typed in about 620-640 donors, DQA1 in about 560, DPA1 in some 570, and DPB1 in 450 to 480. All discovery cohort repertoires had been generated using a single sequencing platform. Rather than using new phenotypic data, the later analysis identified candidate immune exposures from TCR beta sequences and from how often those sequences occurred across donors. To study patterns of TCR occurrence, a later analysis re-analyzed previously published TCR beta repertoires from 550 to 800 donors and added high-resolution HLA genotyping. In an earlier analysis of 587 of the donors, high-throughput TCR beta sequencing was used to judge whether each TCR beta V gene segment behaved as functional or pseudogenic. An early release that covered roughly 600 HLA-typed donors contained around 300 gigabases of sequencing data and 75 million to 100 million unique TCR sequences. Here is what the overall study found, with its caveats: The study listed 164 TCR beta chains as associated with cytomegalovirus. The sequencing pipeline was judged likely to have produced a cluster of highly shared sequence variants as a technical artifact. Some IMGT-functional V segments, including TRBV6-2 and TRBV6-3, could not be told apart with the 87-base-pair reads, so those segments were excluded. In both the original and validation cohorts, the classifier was reported to diagnose cytomegalovirus status with high specificity and sensitivity. Correlated functional status among segregating V segments might be attributable to linkage disequilibrium, but an unknown experimental factor could not be ruled out. In a later analysis, more than 15,000 TCR beta sequences were associated with specific HLA alleles at a false discovery rate of 0.05. Compared with the approximately 670-donor mean, donors in an Asian-associated ancestry cluster had fewer N-insertions in productive TCRs, according to a later genetic analysis. While some public TCRs were present in many individuals, most TCR sequences turned up only very rarely across donors. CMV serostatus was the only immune exposure information available for the cohort. A later genetic analysis associated a missense DCLRE1C variant with V-gene and J-gene trimming of TCR beta chains, and an independent cohort replicated the association. In a later analysis, several top co-occurrence clusters were reported to appear linked to parvovirus B19, influenza, CMV and Epstein-Barr virus. A later analysis found that TCR association rates varied across HLA loci, with DRB1 alleles showing the most associated TCRs and HLA-C alleles the fewest. When HLA alleles, especially DR and DQ, strongly co-occurred, TCR associations were difficult to assign to individual alleles. In a later analysis, HLA-associated TCR beta chains showed more clonal expansion and lower generation probabilities than non-associated chains that were equally common. The authors suggested that the approach could potentially be extended to other disease states and immunological phenotypes. A further reported finding was that TCR beta sequences accurately predicted the HLA-A and HLA-B alleles for most subjects in the first cohort. In an earlier analysis of a few hundred of the donors, most TCR beta V segments were observed in productive rearrangements about 87% or about 30% of the time, broadly matching IMGT annotations. Because some donors lacked HLA typing at each locus, the association tests relied only on the typed subset. Because counts were too low, fewer than 20 rarely observed V segments, including chromosome 9 orphons, were excluded from the earlier analysis of about 500 of the donors. The cohort was sequenced for TCR beta chains only, and without alpha or paired-chain data the features that could be detected were limited. Most CMV-associated TCR beta chains appeared to be HLA-restricted in a later analysis, and the HLA associations seemed to be driven largely by CMV exposure. Three of the identified cytomegalovirus-associated TCR beta chains were confirmed in vitro to be specific for cytomegalovirus antigens. The presence/absence analyses assumed that sequencing depth was roughly uniform across donors, and that assumption may not be true.

The cohort consisted of some 670 healthy bone marrow donors. At the time of sampling, all cohort members were nominally healthy, though unrecorded immune exposures were likely present. The donor tested CMV seropositive, placing the donor among the 289 seropositive members of the cohort. Every donor gave a peripheral blood sample, and the peripheral blood mononuclear cells from that sample were used for TCR beta sequencing. The Qiagen DNeasy Blood Extraction Kit was used to extract genomic DNA from the blood cell samples. The germline ends are 7 bases apart after V is trimmed by 4 bases and J by 3 bases. From the cysteine through the phenylalanine, the CDR3 covers 12 amino acids. The sequence is cut down to CDR3 DNA, 36 bases in frame from base 1. Via the germline V gene (reference sequence), CDR1 is MNHNY and CDR2 SVGAGI. Libraries were built with the immunoSEQ multiplex PCR assay. The multiplex PCR relied on a mix of 60 forward primers for TCR Vbeta segments and 13 reverse primers for TCR Jbeta segments. The CDR3 region of rearranged TCR beta genes was amplified from genomic DNA by a multiplex PCR assay. The amplified TCR beta libraries were sequenced on the Illumina HiSeq System as 87-base-pair reads. The authors' pipeline ran thus. In a later analysis, tens of millions of unique TCR beta chains were counted across the 500 to 850 repertoires, and roughly 11 million of these chains were shared by at least two donors. Raw reads were error-corrected and collapsed into unique sequences with a nearest-neighbor algorithm that merged closely related sequences to remove PCR and sequencing errors. CDR3 sequences were aligned to IMGT reference sequences to assign V, D and J gene segments. Each retained sequence needed at least a six-nucleotide match to both a V gene segment and a J gene segment. Rearrangements were classified as productive when the CDR3 lacked stop codons and remained in frame with V and J, and all other rearrangements were classified as non-productive. CDR3 was defined by IMGT convention, running from the second conserved V-encoded cysteine to the conserved J-encoded phenylalanine. The earlier analysis of about 590 of the donors excluded sequences that lacked an unambiguous match to a single V gene segment. In an earlier analysis of 450 to 750 of the donors, a V segment was called functional when productive rearrangements were above 56.7%, and segregating when the standard deviation between donors exceeded 5%. A statistical classification framework was built for diagnosing cytomegalovirus status from the catalog of TCR beta chain sequences. In a later analysis, TCR nucleotide sequences were compared against IMGT/GENE-DB human TR gene sequences so that V and J genes could be assigned. Using the TCRdist pipeline, a later analysis assigned CDR3 sequences along with most-parsimonious VDJ recombination scenarios. In a later analysis, each TCR beta chain was defined by its CDR3 amino acid sequence together with its V-gene family, and reads lacking a unique V-gene family were excluded. To address suspected cross-contamination and a sequencing artifact, a later analysis removed 592 highly shared, low-generation-probability nucleotide sequences. For each public chain, a later analysis derived a clonal expansion index from normalized ranks of inferred template counts within each repertoire. Generation probabilities in a later analysis came from a VDJ recombination model fitted to out-of-frame rearrangements, and those results were checked against IGoR. A later analysis scored TCR-TCR, TCR-HLA and TCR-CMV co-occurrence with hypergeometric tests, applying a repertoire-size bias correction to TCR pairs. A later analysis estimated false discovery rates by permuting HLA or CMV assignments 20 times. In a later analysis, co-occurring TCRs were grouped using DBSCAN, and TCRdist sequence similarity was added for clustering within HLA-allele-positive subsets. Co-occurrence clustering excluded repertoires with fewer than 30,000 or more than 120,000 public chains, plus five with anomalous nucleotide sharing. TCRdb re-hosts the immuneACCESS table, in-frame sequences only. Its copies lack some clones; in the studies checked, an unresolved V gene accounts for under half of them, and the cause for the rest is not known. From that table come the V and J calls and clone size; the DNA was used to work out D and trimming. This sample gives under 200,000 clones in total; over 70% of them show up just once. Clones ranked in the top ten supply approximately 1.2% of the sample.

Concerning this clone: Its specific antigen is unknown. No much larger clone is present one base from it, and per-base qualities are unavailable.

This clonotype was obtained from a man in his fifties or sixties in good health and CMV-seropositive. The sample consisted of PBMCs. This chain joins TRBV6-6 to TRBJ2-7; the D gene cannot be named for sure. The DNA sequence is TGTGCCAGCAGTTTTATGAGCTACGAGCAGTACTTC. Its translation reads: CASSFMSYEQYF.